The 31 T cell receptor beta chains below were found in one sample sequenced in a study of cytomegalovirus exposure and HLA in healthy donors. The PCR was carried out with 60 Vbeta primers and 13 Jbeta primers. The repertoire was sequenced with immunoSEQ multiplex PCR; TCRdb's copy has only in-frame clones and lacks some. The sample contains some 130,000 clones, approximately 70% of which appear only once. The sample consisted of PBMCs. The receptors stem from a woman aged 55-70 years in good health and CMV-seropositive.

This rearrangement joins TRBV13 to TRBJ1-6; D is perhaps TRBD1 (6 bases). V was cut by 0 bases and J by 10 bases, with 13 bases left in between. This CDR3 has 15 residues. Germline lookup yields CDR1 PRHDT and CDR2 FYEKMQ (reference sequence). The CDR3 coding sequence is TGTGCCAGCAGCTTAGGTAGGCAGGGGAACTCACCCCTCCACTTT. It specifies CASSLGRQGNSPLHF.

The chain carries TRBV7-6 and TRBJ2-3, with D possibly matching TRBD2 (6 bases). The V end was cut by 4 bases, the J end by 0 bases, with 14 bases between. The germline V gene encodes CDR1 SGHVS and CDR2 FNYEAQ. The length of the CDR3 is 16 residues. The chain's CDR3 is CASSSGIAESTDTQYF. The CDR3 region has the DNA TGTGCCAGCAGCTCCGGAATAGCGGAAAGCACAGATACGCAGTATTTT.

About this clone: The same CDR3 can be traced to other DNA sequences in this sample. The chain combines TRBV18 with TRBJ1-6; D unresolved. Germline lookup yields CDR1 KGHSH and CDR2 LQKENI. The V end lost 6 bases, the J end lost 5 bases, and 5 bases lay between the germline ends. The CDR3 is 12 residues long. CDR3 protein: CASSRDNSPLHF. Written as DNA, the CDR3 is TGTGCCAGCTCCCGGGATAATTCACCCCTCCACTTT.

J is TRBJ2-5 and V is TRBV4-1, with 8 bases aligning to TRBD1. Germline V gene lookup returns CDR1 MGHRA and CDR2 YSYEKL. This CDR3 has 13 residues. The V gene end was trimmed by 4 bases and the J gene end by 7 bases; junction bases not matched to a gene: 5. The CDR3 loop is CASSPGGRGTQYF. CDR3 DNA sequence: TGCGCCAGCAGCCCAGGGGGCAGGGGGACCCAGTACTTC.

J is TRBJ2-7 and V is TRBV7-2; tentative D call: TRBD2 (5 bases). The germline V gene has CDR1 SGHTA and CDR2 FQGNSA. This CDR3 spans 14 amino acids. V dropped 5 bases and J dropped 4 bases, with 15 bases sitting between them. The CDR3 bases are TGTGCCAGCAGCCCTCGGGGTAGTGAGTACGAGCAGTACTTC. Translated, it gives CASSPRGSEYEQYF.

The chain is built from TRBV19 and TRBJ2-5; D remains ambiguous. Between the trimmed V and J ends, which lost 5 bases and 11 bases, there was a span of 15 bases. Germline V gene data show CDR1 as LNHDA and CDR2 as SQIVND (reference sequence). The CDR3 runs to 12 residues. The CDR3, as DNA: TGTGCCAGTAGTGCCCTGCGTGAGGAGCAGTACTTC. Translation gives CASSALREEQYF.

The J gene is TRBJ1-6, the V gene TRBV7-3; D is possibly TRBD1 (5 bases). This CDR3 comprises 13 residues. The V end was cut by 2 bases, the J end by 9 bases, with 8 bases between. CDR1 is SGHTA, CDR2 FQGTGA, per germline. CDR3 sequence: CASSLGHPSPLHF. The CDR3 DNA reads as TGTGCCAGCAGCTTAGGACATCCTTCACCCCTCCACTTT.

Only a few counts were recorded for this clone. V gene TRBV14 combines with J gene TRBJ1-2; D might be TRBD1 (6 bases). This CDR3 comprises 15 residues. Looked up from germline, CDR1 is SGHDN and CDR2 is FVKESK. Trimming pared 1 base from V and 10 bases from J, leaving 19 bases between. This CDR3 is CASSQVGGRPLTYTF. The CDR3, as DNA: TGTGCCAGCAGCCAAGTAGGGGGACGGCCTTTGACCTACACCTTC.

In its sample, this clone was seen once. V gene TRBV5-1 combines with J gene TRBJ2-2, with a tentative D call TRBD2 (5 bases). Trimming removed 5 bases from V and 3 bases from J, with 14 bases in between. This CDR3 region has 15 residues. CDR1 is SGHRS, CDR2 YFSETQ, per germline. The CDR3 nucleotides read TGCGCCAGCAGTAGGAGGACCCTAGACACCGGGGAGCTGTTTTTT. It translates to CASSRRTLDTGELFF.

In this sample, this clone turned up a few times. The chain combines TRBV6-1 with TRBJ2-7; 7 nucleotides agree with TRBD1. The germline CDR1 and CDR2 sequences are MNHNS and SASEGT. This CDR3 region has 15 residues. The V segment lost 7 bases and the J segment 0 bases; nucleotides outside the gene matches: 9. Here the CDR3 DNA reads TGTGCCAGCAAATCAAGGACAGGATCCTCCTACGAGCAGTACTTC. The encoded protein is CASKSRTGSSYEQYF.

The chain employs TRBV5-5 and TRBJ2-7; possibly TRBD1 for D (6 bases). Germline V CDR1 and CDR2: SGHKS, YYEKEE (reference sequence). The CDR3 is 15 amino acids. V lost 1 base and J 3 bases, leaving 14 bases between the germline ends. The CDR3, as DNA: TGTGCCAGCAGCTTGTACTCTGGACAGTTCTACGAGCAGTACTTC. Its protein product is CASSLYSGQFYEQYF.

V and J are TRBV6-5 and TRBJ1-2; tentative D call: TRBD1 (5 bases). This CDR3 has 15 residues. Germline V gene sequence: CDR1 MNHEY, CDR2 SVGAGI. Trimming took off 0 bases at V and 8 bases at J, with 16 bases between the two ends. The CDR3 sequence is CASSYSGGGAGGYTF. In DNA, the CDR3 is TGTGCCAGCAGTTACTCAGGCGGAGGGGCAGGAGGCTACACCTTC.

CDR3 bases: TGTGCCAGCAGCTTCACAGGTCCAGAGCAGTTCTTC. Its protein product is CASSFTGPEQFF. The genes are TRBV5-6 and TRBJ2-1; possibly TRBD1 for D (5 bases). CDR3 length: 12 amino acids. The V end was cut by 2 bases, the J end by 10 bases, with 10 bases between. Germline V gene data show CDR1 as SGHDT and CDR2 as YYEEEE.

The table lists this clone with a few counts. A junction boundary mismatches the germline segment, possibly from a read error. This chain uses TRBV7-9 with TRBJ1-1; D is possibly TRBD1 (6 bases). Germline V gene sequence: CDR1 SEHNR, CDR2 FQNEAQ (reference sequence). The CDR3 has 15 amino acids. The CDR3 nucleotides read TGTTCCAGCAGCTCCTGGGGACAAGAGGACACTGAAGCTTTCTTT. It specifies CSSSSWGQEDTEAFF.

The rearrangement uses TRBV5-1 and TRBJ2-3, with 7 nucleotides matching TRBD2. This CDR3 region has 16 residues. The germline V gene has CDR1 SGHRS and CDR2 YFSETQ. J was trimmed by 2 bases and V by 3 bases; bases with no gene match: 9. The CDR3 region is CASSSSVGGITDTQYF. CDR3 bases: TGCGCCAGCAGCTCCTCGGTCGGGGGGATCACAGATACGCAGTATTTT.

A single count supports this clone. The chain couples TRBV5-1 to TRBJ1-4; no clear D. The germline V and J ends were trimmed by 7 bases and 5 bases, with 15 bases remaining between them. The CDR3 loop spans 14 amino acids. Looked up from germline, CDR1 is SGHRS and CDR2 is YFSETQ. CDR3 residues: CASASGGGNEKLFF. The CDR3 DNA reads as TGCGCCAGCGCATCCGGCGGCGGGAATGAAAAACTGTTTTTT. The entire variable domain, with the rest obtained from reference TRBV5-1 and TRBJ1-4, is as follows: KAGVTQTPRYLIKTRGQQVTLSCSPISGHRSVSWYQQTPGQGLQFLFEYFSETQRNKGNFPGRFSGRQFSNSRSEMNVSTLELGDSALYLCASASGGGNEKLFFGSGTQLSVL.

The chain has TRBV10-3 and TRBJ1-1, with D tentatively TRBD1 (5 bases). Germline assignment: CDR1 ENHRY and CDR2 SYGVKD. The CDR3 is 14 amino acids. V was cut by 7 bases and J by 1 base, with 13 bases left in between. The CDR3 sequence is CAIKSRVANTEAFF. The CDR3, as DNA: TGTGCCATCAAGTCCAGGGTTGCGAACACTGAAGCTTTCTTT.

The chain recombines TRBV19 with TRBJ2-1; 11 positions agree with TRBD2. Trimming cost V 6 bases and J 0 bases; bases outside gene matches: 10. The germline V gene has CDR1 LNHDA and CDR2 SQIVND (reference sequence). The CDR3 loop spans 18 amino acids. The CDR3 DNA is TGTGCCAGTAGCCCGACTAGCGGGGTAATGAGCTCCTACAATGAGCAGTTCTTC. As protein: CASSPTSGVMSSYNEQFF.

Written as DNA, the CDR3 is TGTGCCAGCAGCTTAAACTCTCAGGGGATAGGGGGTGGCTACACCTTC. It translates to CASSLNSQGIGGGYTF. The rearrangement uses TRBV7-2 and TRBJ1-2, with TRBD1 as a possible D gene (6 bases). Trimming cost V 2 bases and J 7 bases, with 20 bases left between them. This CDR3 comprises 16 residues. Germline CDR1 reads SGHTA; CDR2 reads FQGNSA.

The rearrangement links TRBV19 to TRBJ2-5; 8 bases are a match to TRBD1. CDR1 is LNHDA, CDR2 SQIVND, per germline (reference sequence). V lost 7 bases, J lost 2 bases, and 9 bases stayed unmatched. CDR3 length: 15 residues. The CDR3 DNA reads TGTGCCAGTAACCCCCGGGACAGGACACAAGAGACCCAGTACTTC. Translating it yields CASNPRDRTQETQYF.

The CDR3, as DNA: TGTGCCAGCAGTTACACCGGGGTTAATTCACCCCTCCACTTT. Translating it yields CASSYTGVNSPLHF. The chain combines TRBV6-5 with TRBJ1-6; D remains unclear. The V and J ends lost 2 bases and 6 bases respectively, with 8 bases between them. In germline, CDR1 is MNHEY, CDR2 SVGAGI. The CDR3 totals 14 residues.

This clone came up once. As DNA, the CDR3 is TGTGCCAGTAGTAGAACCACCGGGATGAACACTGAAGCTTTCTTT. Amino acid sequence: CASSRTTGMNTEAFF. The chain employs TRBV19 and TRBJ1-1; D is uncertain. V lost 4 bases to trimming and J lost 0 bases, with 12 bases between them. There are 15 residues in the CDR3. Per germline, CDR1 LNHDA and CDR2 SQIVND (reference sequence).

The V call is TRBV6-5, the J call TRBJ2-7, with D possibly TRBD2 on 6 matching bases. Germline-derived CDR1 and CDR2 are MNHEY and SVGAGI. V was clipped by 7 bases and J by 0 bases, with 13 bases between them. The length of the CDR3 is 14 residues. The CDR3 sequence is CASTLAESSYEQYF. Written as DNA, the CDR3 is TGTGCCAGCACCTTAGCGGAGAGCTCCTACGAGCAGTACTTC.

The CDR3 coding sequence is TGTGCCAGCAGCTTTATGAAGGGGCGAGAGCAGTACTTC. Its translation: CASSFMKGREQYF. The chain uses TRBV11-3 and TRBJ2-7; a weak D match, TRBD1 (5 bases). The germline V gene has CDR1 SGHNT and CDR2 YENEEA. Trimming removed 3 bases from V and 7 bases from J, with 13 bases in between. This CDR3 is built from 13 residues.

The chain couples TRBV4-1 to TRBJ2-1; 7 positions agree with TRBD2. The germline V gene has CDR1 MGHRA and CDR2 YSYEKL. This CDR3 region has 16 residues. V was clipped by 2 bases and J by 4 bases; unmatched bases: 8. The CDR3: CASSQSQAGMYNEQFF. CDR3 DNA sequence: TGCGCCAGCAGCCAAAGTCAAGCGGGGATGTACAATGAGCAGTTCTTC.

The rearrangement uses TRBV9 and TRBJ2-3; D remains unclear. CDR3 length: 13 residues. The V end was cut by 0 bases, the J end by 9 bases, with 11 bases between. Germline V CDR1 and CDR2: SGDLS, YYNGEE. The CDR3 here is CASSVGSSRTQYF. The DNA for the CDR3 is TGTGCCAGCAGCGTAGGGTCGTCTAGGACGCAGTATTTT.

This rearrangement joins TRBV18 to TRBJ1-1; 8 bases line up with TRBD1. Germline-derived CDR1 and CDR2 are KGHSH and LQKENI. The CDR3 extends over 14 amino acids. V was clipped by 5 bases and J by 3 bases; unmatched bases: 5. CDR3: CASSGQGADTEAFF. CDR3 nucleotide sequence: TGTGCCAGCTCAGGACAGGGAGCGGACACTGAAGCTTTCTTT.

CDR3 DNA sequence: TGTGCCAGCACCTCGACAGGGGCCCTTTACGAGCAGTACTTC. The encoded protein is CASTSTGALYEQYF. V usage is TRBV6-6 and J usage is TRBJ2-7, with 8 bases matching TRBD1. CDR1 is MNHNY and CDR2 is SVGAGI in the germline V gene (reference sequence). The CDR3 sequence is 14 residues long. Trimming at V came to 7 bases and at J to 4 bases, leaving 9 bases not matched to a gene.

This chain joins TRBV7-9 and TRBJ1-3; possibly TRBD1 for D (5 bases). V was clipped by 1 base and J by 1 base, with 11 bases between them. Germline V gives CDR1 SEHNR, CDR2 FQNEAQ (reference sequence). The CDR3 loop spans 16 amino acids. The chain's CDR3 is CASSLDAAGSGNTIYF. CDR3 DNA sequence: TGTGCCAGCAGCTTAGATGCGGCAGGGTCTGGAAACACCATATATTTT.

The chain links TRBV25-1 to TRBJ1-2; TRBD1 agrees at 10 bases. Germline assignment: CDR1 MGHDK and CDR2 SYGVNS. The CDR3 is made up of 14 amino acids. Trimming took 10 bases from V and 3 from J; bases not matched to a gene: 8. The CDR3 sequence is CATAPGTGDYGYTF. For the CDR3, the DNA is TGTGCCACCGCTCCCGGGACAGGGGACTATGGCTACACCTTC.

The chain recombines TRBV4-1 with TRBJ1-3; D not certain. V dropped 5 bases and J dropped 3 bases, with 14 bases sitting between them. In germline, CDR1 is MGHRA, CDR2 YSYEKL. This CDR3 is 15 amino acids long. CDR3 sequence: CASSYSREGGNTIYF. CDR3 sequence (DNA): TGCGCCAGCAGCTACAGCCGGGAAGGTGGAAACACCATATATTTT.